The 17 T cell receptor beta chains below were found in one sample sequenced in a study of T cell responses to AZD1222 COVID-19 vaccine. Profiling relied on immunoSEQ multiplex PCR, and the TCRdb table lists in-frame clones only, not all of them. The sample has tens of thousands of clones, about 85% seen once; the top ten hold roughly a quarter. The starting material was peripheral blood, obtained on day 0 of AZD1222 vaccination. The source of these receptors is an adult in good health.

The sample holds one count of this clone. V gene TRBV11-3 combines with J gene TRBJ1-3; 7 bases are a match to TRBD1. The junction had 3 bases not matched to a gene; V was cut back by 4 bases and J by 0 bases. Germline V gene data show CDR1 as SGHNT and CDR2 as YENEEA. There are 15 residues in the CDR3. The CDR3 protein is CASSWTGYSGNTIYF. CDR3 nucleotides: TGTGCCAGCAGCTGGACAGGATACTCTGGAAACACCATATATTTT.

The V and J genes are TRBV27 and TRBJ1-2; no firm D call. The CDR3 covers 16 residues. The V end lost 5 bases, the J end lost 0 bases, and 16 bases lay between the germline ends. Per germline, CDR1 MNHEY and CDR2 SMNVEV (reference sequence). CDR3 amino acids: CASSPRKGNPNYGYTF. In DNA form, the CDR3 reads TGTGCCAGCAGTCCCCGGAAAGGGAATCCTAACTATGGCTACACCTTC.

This rearrangement joins TRBV5-4 to TRBJ1-5, with D tentatively TRBD1 (6 bases). V lost 0 bases to trimming and J lost 6 bases, with 10 bases between them. The CDR3 extends over 14 amino acids. Germline V gene sequence: CDR1 SGHNT, CDR2 YYREEE (reference sequence). CDR3 protein: CASSLAGDSQPQHF. CDR3 DNA sequence: TGTGCCAGCAGCTTGGCAGGGGATTCTCAGCCCCAGCATTTT.

This chain joins TRBV2 and TRBJ1-2; 8 positions agree with TRBD1. The germline CDR1 and CDR2 sequences are SNHLY and FYNNEI. This CDR3 spans 14 amino acids. V gave up 6 bases and J gave up 4 bases; unmatched junction bases: 7. The CDR3 reads CASSNWTGLYGYTF. CDR3 DNA: TGTGCCAGCAGCAACTGGACAGGGCTCTATGGCTACACCTTC.

The table lists this clone with a count of one. J is TRBJ1-1 and V is TRBV4-1, with unresolved D. The CDR3 runs 14 residues. The germline V gene encodes CDR1 MGHRA and CDR2 YSYEKL. Deletions cut 1 base from V and 3 bases from J, with 9 bases between. The CDR3 is CASSQVSFYTEAFF. As DNA, the CDR3 is TGCGCCAGCAGCCAAGTAAGCTTCTACACTGAAGCTTTCTTT.

The gene calls are TRBV5-5 and TRBJ2-7; D is undetermined. Germline-derived CDR1 and CDR2 are SGHKS and YYEKEE (reference sequence). The CDR3 runs to 13 residues. Between the trimmed V and J ends, which lost 7 bases and 0 bases, there was a span of 11 bases. The CDR3 region has the DNA TGTGCCAGCCCCCCCGGAAACTCCTACGAGCAGTACTTC. It specifies CASPPGNSYEQYF.

This chain links TRBV7-8 with TRBJ2-1; 7 nucleotides agree with TRBD2. This CDR3 has 20 amino acids. The V and J ends lost 2 bases and 1 base, in that order; junction bases with no gene match: 17. The germline V gene has CDR1 SGHVS and CDR2 FQNEAQ. CDR3 in DNA: TGTGCCAGCAGCTTATTAAAGGGGCGGGAGCTAGATTGGTCCTACAATGAGCAGTTCTTC. This gives the protein CASSLLKGRELDWSYNEQFF.

This clone was seen only once. The rearrangement joins TRBV19 to TRBJ1-1; D is undetermined. This CDR3 contains 13 residues. V was cut by 5 bases and J by 5 bases, with 12 bases left in between. Germline values: CDR1 LNHDA, CDR2 SQIVND (reference sequence). The CDR3 nucleotides read TGTGCCAGTAGTTCGGCTCGGGAAACTGAAGCTTTCTTT. Amino acids: CASSSARETEAFF.

This sequence joins TRBV19 and TRBJ2-3, with 13 bases aligning to TRBD2. Germline V gene lookup returns CDR1 LNHDA and CDR2 SQIVND (reference sequence). The CDR3 spans 17 residues. V lost 5 bases and J lost 6; bases outside the gene matches: 11. CDR3 loop: CASSPSPGTSGMDTQYF. The CDR3 bases are TGTGCCAGTAGTCCTTCCCCCGGGACTAGCGGGATGGATACGCAGTATTTT.

The CDR3 loop is CASSLGDHMKLFF. CDR3 in DNA: TGTGCCAGCAGTTTAGGTGACCATATGAAACTGTTTTTT. V usage is TRBV12-3 or TRBV12-4 and J usage is TRBJ1-4; no clear D. V was clipped by 1 base and J by 11 bases, with 11 bases between them. This CDR3 contains 13 residues.

This clone has only one observation. This sequence joins TRBV24-1 and TRBJ2-1, with 7 nucleotides matching TRBD1. CDR3 length: 18 residues. With V trimmed by 3 bases and J by 7 bases, 17 bases remained unmatched. Per the germline V gene, CDR1 is KGHDR and CDR2 is SFDVKD. Here the CDR3 DNA reads TGTGCCACCAGTGATGCAAGGACCGGGACAGTTTTGTCGAATGAGCAGTTCTTC. This gives the protein CATSDARTGTVLSNEQFF.

This chain links TRBV5-1 with TRBJ2-7; D uncertain. The germline V and J ends were trimmed by 0 bases and 2 bases, with 15 bases remaining between them. The CDR3 totals 16 residues. The germline gives CDR1 SGHRS, CDR2 YFSETQ. This chain's CDR3 is CASSLALRTDTYEQYF. The DNA of the CDR3 is TGCGCCAGCAGCTTGGCCTTGCGGACCGACACCTACGAGCAGTACTTC.

The V and J genes are TRBV18 and TRBJ1-2, with D hard to call. Looked up from germline, CDR1 is KGHSH and CDR2 is LQKENI. V was clipped by 3 bases and J by 3 bases, with 14 bases between them. The CDR3 loop spans 15 amino acids. CDR3 in DNA: TGTGCCAGCTCACCCGTTGGAAACACGGACTATGGCTACACCTTC. Its translation is CASSPVGNTDYGYTF.

The V and J genes are TRBV19 and TRBJ1-2; the match to TRBD1 covers 7 bases. CDR1 is LNHDA, CDR2 SQIVND, per germline (reference sequence). The J segment lost 5 bases and the V segment lost 6 bases, leaving 9 bases of the junction unmatched. CDR3 size: 14 residues. The CDR3 sequence is CASSIRQGAYGYTF. In nucleotides, the CDR3 is TGTGCCAGTAGCATTAGACAGGGTGCTTATGGCTACACCTTC.

The chain has TRBV7-9 and TRBJ2-3, with 12 bases matching TRBD2. The CDR3 spans 18 residues. Per the germline V gene, CDR1 is SEHNR and CDR2 is FQNEAQ (reference sequence). Germline trimming cut 1 base from V and 5 bases from J; bases unmatched to any gene: 10. In DNA form, the CDR3 reads TGTGCCAGCAGCTTAGGGACTAGCGGGATAGGAGGGCAAGATACGCAGTATTTT. Its translation is CASSLGTSGIGGQDTQYF. Drawing the rest from reference TRBV7-9 and TRBJ2-3, the complete variable domain is DTGVSQNPRHKITKRGQNVTFRCDPISEHNRLYWYRQTLGQGPEFLTYFQNEAQLEKSRLLSDRFSAERPKGSFSTLEIQRTEQGDSAMYLCASSLGTSGIGGQDTQYFGPGTRLTVL.

The chain employs TRBV7-3 and TRBJ2-2, with D perhaps TRBD2 (6 bases). V lost 4 bases, J lost 7 bases, and 7 bases lay in between. There are 12 residues in the CDR3. The germline CDR1 and CDR2 sequences are SGHTA and FQGTGA. The CDR3 nucleotides are TGTGCCAGCAGCTCGGGGGTCGGGGAGCTGTTTTTT. Its protein is CASSSGVGELFF.

The V call is TRBV4-1, the J call TRBJ2-3, with TRBD2 matching over 11 bases. Trimming cost V 5 bases and J 0 bases; bases outside gene matches: 4. The CDR3 is 16 residues long. In germline, CDR1 is MGHRA, CDR2 YSYEKL. The CDR3 region has the DNA TGCGCCAGCAGCTACCGGACTAGCGGGAGCACAGATACGCAGTATTTT. It translates to CASSYRTSGSTDTQYF.